These 5 T cell receptor beta chains originate from one sample sequenced in a study of blood T cells in healthy people across ages. Sample-barcoded 5' priming and a J-beta primer mix drove a second PCR of roughly 6 to 12 cycles. TCRdb processed the 5' RACE reads anew with MiXCR; each CDR3 protein has one entry. The data show 1.5 million to 2 million distinct CDR3 sequences, roughly 49% seen once. The sequencing sample was made of blood. These receptor sequences come from a middle-aged woman in good health.

The chain has TRBV20-1 and TRBJ1-2; D uncertain. Germline CDR1 reads DFQATT; CDR2 reads SNEGSKA (reference sequence). V lost 0 bases to trimming and J lost 1 base, with 12 bases between them. The CDR3 has 15 residues. The CDR3 loop reads CSARDIEGNNYGYTF. CDR3 in DNA: TGCAGTGCTAGAGATATCGAAGGGAATAACTATGGCTACACCTTC.

The chain combines TRBV28 with TRBJ1-3; D is unclear. Germline V CDR1 and CDR2: MDHEN, SYDVKM. The CDR3 is made up of 14 amino acids. Deletions cut 5 bases from V and 7 bases from J, with 15 bases between. DNA of the CDR3: TGTGCCAGCAGTCCCACGAGTAGTGGGAACACCATATATTTT. It translates to CASSPTSSGNTIYF.

This chain links TRBV4-1 with TRBJ1-4, with D unclear. Germline lookup yields CDR1 MGHRA and CDR2 YSYEKL. This CDR3 spans 14 amino acids. V was clipped by 2 bases and J by 5 bases, with 9 bases between them. CDR3 DNA sequence: TGCGCCAGCAGCCAACAGAATCTGAATGAAAAACTGTTTTTT. Its translation: CASSQQNLNEKLFF.

This clonotype was counted a single time. This sequence joins TRBV20-1 and TRBJ2-5; 9 positions agree with TRBD2. The length of the CDR3 is 15 residues. In germline, CDR1 is DFQATT, CDR2 SNEGSKA (reference sequence). Trimming cost V 3 bases and J 2 bases; bases outside gene matches: 7. The CDR3 is CSARMASGVQETQYF. The CDR3, as DNA: TGCAGTGCTAGGATGGCTAGCGGGGTACAAGAGACCCAGTACTTC.

J is TRBJ2-4 and V is TRBV6-2 or TRBV6-3, with 8 bases aligning to TRBD2. Near its end, the DNA agrees better with TRBJ2-7, so the J call may be wrong. The CDR3 is made up of 13 amino acids. Per the germline V gene, CDR1 is MNHEY and CDR2 is SVGEGT. Written as DNA, the CDR3 is TGTGCCAGCAATGAAGCGGGAGCCTACGAGCAGTACTTC. It codes for CASNEAGAYEQYF.